These 31 T cell receptor beta chains were sequenced from one sample in a study of OX40 agonist ivuxolimab in advanced cancers. This table comes from immunoSEQ multiplex PCR, and its TCRdb copy is limited to in-frame clones, with some not included. The table lists over 45,000 clones, roughly 91% of them singletons. The sequencing here drew on CD4+ or CD8+ T cells sorted from blood, taken in a trial of the OX40 agonist ivuxolimab. The receptors were sampled from an adult with an advanced solid tumor such as melanoma, head and neck, liver or kidney cancer.

The rearrangement joins TRBV10-3 to TRBJ2-7; tentative D call: TRBD1 (6 bases). This CDR3 comprises 13 residues. The V gene lost 4 bases and the J gene lost 7 bases, with 14 bases spanning the gap. The germline V gene has CDR1 ENHRY and CDR2 SYGVKD. DNA of the CDR3: TGTGCCATCAGTGGGGCAGGGGTTGAGGAGCAGTACTTC. Encoded protein: CAISGAGVEEQYF.

The chain uses TRBV7-8 and TRBJ2-6; 10 positions agree with TRBD1. CDR3 size: 18 residues. Germline-derived CDR1 and CDR2 are SGHVS and FQNEAQ. Trimming removed 4 bases from V and 3 bases from J; junction bases left unmatched: 9. CDR3 loop: CASSSATGGAYGANVLTF. The CDR3 DNA reads TGTGCCAGCAGCTCCGCGACAGGGGGCGCGTATGGGGCCAACGTCCTGACTTTC.

This chain uses TRBV2 with TRBJ1-3; TRBD1 aligns across 7 bases. CDR1 is SNHLY, CDR2 FYNNEI, per germline. The CDR3 sequence is 14 residues long. Trimming removed 9 bases from V and 3 bases from J; junction bases left unmatched: 8. In DNA form, the CDR3 reads TGTGCCAGTACAGGGGATGGCTTTGGAAACACCATATATTTT. It yields the protein CASTGDGFGNTIYF.

The chain links TRBV6-1 to TRBJ2-7; D not certain. Trimming took 6 bases from V and 5 from J, leaving 8 bases between them. Germline assignment: CDR1 MNHNS and CDR2 SASEGT. CDR3 length: 11 amino acids. CDR3 nucleotide sequence: TGTGCCAGCAGCGCACACCACGAGCAGTACTTC. This codes for CASSAHHEQYF.

The chain's CDR3 is CASSLSYRWDTQYF. CDR3 coding DNA: TGTGCCAGCAGCTTAAGCTACCGATGGGATACGCAGTATTTT. This chain joins TRBV11-3 and TRBJ2-3, with D hard to call. The CDR3 extends over 14 amino acids. Trimming cost V 2 bases and J 6 bases, with 12 bases left between them. Germline assignment: CDR1 SGHNT and CDR2 YENEEA. The full variable domain, its missing parts supplied by reference TRBV11-3 and TRBJ2-3, is EAGVVQSPRYKIIEKKQPVAFWCNPISGHNTLYWYLQNLGQGPELLIRYENEEAVDDSQLPKDRFSAERLKGVDSTLKIQPAELGDSAVYLCASSLSYRWDTQYFGPGTRLTVL.

The rearrangement joins TRBV29-1 to TRBJ1-3; no definite D call. The length of the CDR3 is 14 residues. V was pared by 4 bases and J by 1 base, with 11 bases between. In germline, CDR1 is SQVTM, CDR2 ANQGSEA. The CDR3 is CSVGERVSGNTIYF. CDR3 bases: TGCAGCGTTGGGGAAAGGGTATCTGGAAACACCATATATTTT.

V is TRBV30 and J is TRBJ1-5; D ambiguous. V was clipped by 1 base and J by 4 bases, with 8 bases between them. Germline CDR1 and CDR2: GTSNPN and SVGIG (reference sequence). This CDR3 contains 13 residues. The CDR3 DNA sequence: TGTGCCTGGAGTGAGGGAGGGAATCAGCCCCAGCATTTT. Its translation: CAWSEGGNQPQHF.

The chain employs TRBV6-6 and TRBJ2-7; 11 nucleotides match TRBD2. With 10 bases clipped from V and 7 bases from J, the junction kept 12 bases outside the gene matches. Per germline, CDR1 MNHNY and CDR2 SVGAGI (reference sequence). This CDR3 has 14 residues. The DNA for the CDR3 is TGTGCCACCGTAGCGGGAGGGTTAACGGGGGAGCAGTACTTC. Protein product: CATVAGGLTGEQYF.

Only a few counts were recorded for this clone. This sequence joins TRBV10-3 and TRBJ2-5; perhaps TRBD2 as D (6 bases). The CDR3 contains 15 residues. CDR1 ENHRY and CDR2 SYGVKD come from the germline V gene. Trimming pared 2 bases from V and 2 bases from J, leaving 12 bases between. CDR3 amino acids: CAISERGSVQETQYF. CDR3 in DNA: TGTGCCATCAGTGAGCGGGGGTCAGTTCAAGAGACCCAGTACTTC.

The rearrangement uses TRBV12-5 and TRBJ2-1, with 10 bases matching TRBD1. CDR3 length: 15 amino acids. Trimming removed 5 bases from V and 9 bases from J; junction bases left unmatched: 10. CDR1 and CDR2 (germline): LGHNT, FRNRAP. The CDR3 DNA sequence: TGTGCTAGTGGTAAAACCGACAGGGGGCGAGGTGAGCAGTTCTTC. The encoded protein is CASGKTDRGRGEQFF.

The chain has TRBV23-1 and TRBJ2-5, with no clear D. TRBV23-1 is noted as an ORF with a role that remains uncertain. V lost 5 bases to trimming and J lost 11 bases, with 6 bases between them. There are 9 residues in the CDR3. This chain's CDR3 is CASSGRQYF. The CDR3 nucleotides read TGCGCCAGCAGTGGAAGACAGTACTTC.

V gene TRBV28 combines with J gene TRBJ2-7; 9 bases agree with TRBD1. The trim removed 1 base at V and 6 bases at J, leaving 7 bases unmatched. The CDR3 consists of 15 residues. Per the germline V gene, CDR1 is MDHEN and CDR2 is SYDVKM. The CDR3 sequence is CASSLSGTGKGEQYF. CDR3 DNA: TGTGCCAGCAGTTTATCCGGGACAGGGAAAGGCGAGCAGTACTTC.

This clone was seen once. The chain combines TRBV7-9 with TRBJ1-3; D uncertain. The V gene lost 3 bases and the J gene lost 1 base, with 10 bases spanning the gap. Germline V CDR1 and CDR2: SEHNR, FQNEAQ (reference sequence). This CDR3 comprises 15 residues. The CDR3 sequence: CASSLSAASGNTIYF. CDR3 coding DNA: TGTGCCAGCAGCTTGAGCGCGGCATCTGGAAACACCATATATTTT.

V is TRBV5-1 and J is TRBJ2-1; 8 bases line up with TRBD2. V was pared by 4 bases and J by 7 bases, with 19 bases of the junction left unmatched. CDR3 size: 18 residues. Germline assignment: CDR1 SGHRS and CDR2 YFSETQ. Here the CDR3 DNA reads TGCGCCAGCAGCCTGGATGGGGCTAGCGGGCGAAGGGGTAATGAGCAGTTCTTC. This sequence encodes CASSLDGASGRRGNEQFF.

The gene calls are TRBV28 and TRBJ2-7; tentatively, D is TRBD1 (5 bases). The germline V gene encodes CDR1 MDHEN and CDR2 SYDVKM. With 0 bases removed from V and 3 bases from J, the gap between germline ends came to 12 bases. This CDR3 region has 15 residues. The CDR3 region is CASSLWTDSIYEQYF. DNA for the CDR3: TGTGCCAGCAGTTTATGGACTGACAGTATCTACGAGCAGTACTTC.

The chain has TRBV18 and TRBJ1-3; no reliable D call. The CDR3 has 15 amino acids. The germline V gene has CDR1 KGHSH and CDR2 LQKENI. The V and J ends lost 5 bases and 0 bases respectively, with 11 bases between them. CDR3 residues: CASSFDGYSGNTIYF. The CDR3 region has the DNA TGTGCCAGCTCATTTGACGGTTACTCTGGAAACACCATATATTTT.

This rearrangement joins TRBV7-9 to TRBJ1-1, with unresolved D. The CDR3 runs 13 residues. V was shortened by 2 bases and J by 1 base, with 5 bases between the two germline ends. Germline CDR1 reads SEHNR; CDR2 reads FQNEAQ (reference sequence). CDR3 sequence reads: CASSLQQNTEAFF. The CDR3 DNA sequence: TGTGCCAGCAGCTTACAACAGAACACTGAAGCTTTCTTT.

This chain connects TRBV9 to TRBJ2-5; either TRBD1 or TRBD2 may supply D (6 bases each). Trimming cost V 1 base and J 1 base, with 14 bases left between them. The CDR3 is 16 residues long. Germline V gives CDR1 SGDLS, CDR2 YYNGEE. CDR3 sequence: CASSVHPRGGQETQYF. The CDR3 nucleotides read TGTGCCAGCAGCGTACATCCCAGGGGAGGCCAAGAGACCCAGTACTTC.

This clone was detected once. The chain carries TRBV5-4 and TRBJ2-2, with 8 bases matching TRBD2. Germline V gene sequence: CDR1 SGHNT, CDR2 YYREEE (reference sequence). Trimming cost V 4 bases and J 4 bases; bases outside gene matches: 9. The CDR3 has 16 residues. The CDR3 reads CASSRGGQKSTGELFF. CDR3 sequence (DNA): TGTGCCAGCAGCCGGGGGGGGCAGAAGAGCACCGGGGAGCTGTTTTTT.

The chain has TRBV7-3 and TRBJ2-5; unclear D gene. The length of the CDR3 is 13 residues. V lost 5 bases and J 2 bases, leaving 9 bases between the germline ends. The germline CDR1 and CDR2 sequences are SGHTA and FQGTGA. CDR3 sequence: CASSPGQQETQYF. CDR3 DNA: TGTGCCAGCAGCCCCGGCCAACAAGAGACCCAGTACTTC.

The rearrangement joins TRBV29-1 to TRBJ2-7, with TRBD1 matching over 8 bases. The CDR3 is 12 amino acids. Germline values: CDR1 SQVTM, CDR2 ANQGSEA. V shed 7 bases and J 3 bases; nucleotides not matched to a gene: 5. The CDR3 DNA follows: TGCAGCGCCGGACAGGGAGGCTACGAGCAGTACTTC. Its protein is CSAGQGGYEQYF.

This chain uses TRBV9 with TRBJ1-3; no clear D. Germline V lookup: CDR1 SGDLS, CDR2 YYNGEE. The CDR3 is made up of 15 amino acids. Trimming left V 2 bases short and J 7 bases short, with 16 bases between. CDR3 bases: TGTGCCAGCAGCGTTAATATGGGATCGTTGAACACCATATATTTT. This translates into CASSVNMGSLNTIYF.

This clone was observed a single time. This rearrangement joins TRBV6-1 to TRBJ2-1; TRBD1 matches at 7 bases. The CDR3 has 14 residues. Per germline, CDR1 MNHNS and CDR2 SASEGT. The J segment lost 8 bases and the V segment lost 4 bases, leaving 8 bases of the junction unmatched. The CDR3 protein is CASSVGTATYEQFF. CDR3 DNA sequence: TGTGCCAGCAGTGTCGGGACAGCTACATATGAGCAGTTCTTC.

The chain uses TRBV12-5 and TRBJ2-1; D uncertain. The CDR3 totals 12 residues. CDR1 and CDR2 (germline): LGHNT, FRNRAP. V was cut by 0 bases and J by 6 bases, with 3 bases left in between. CDR3 sequence reads: CASGLVTNEQFF. The CDR3 DNA follows: TGTGCTAGTGGTTTGGTAACCAATGAGCAGTTCTTC.

The chain combines TRBV7-9 with TRBJ1-2; unclear D gene. This CDR3 contains 13 residues. V was cut by 1 base and J by 8 bases, with 11 bases left in between. Per germline, CDR1 SEHNR and CDR2 FQNEAQ (reference sequence). CDR3 in DNA: TGTGCCAGCAGCTTAGGGGAAATGCGGGGCTACACCTTC. Protein: CASSLGEMRGYTF.

This clone was picked up one time. The V and J genes are TRBV29-1 and TRBJ2-7; possibly TRBD1 for D (5 bases). Per germline, CDR1 SQVTM and CDR2 ANQGSEA. The CDR3 totals 14 residues. V lost 6 bases and J lost 2, with 17 bases in between. The CDR3 region has the DNA TGCAGCGTCCAAGGGGTCCAGGGTACCTACGAGCAGTACTTC. This gives the protein CSVQGVQGTYEQYF.

The chain is built from TRBV5-5 and TRBJ1-5; the D gene is possibly TRBD1 (6 bases). Deletions cut 5 bases from V and 4 bases from J, with 10 bases between. The germline V gene has CDR1 SGHKS and CDR2 YYEKEE (reference sequence). The CDR3 totals 13 residues. Written as DNA, the CDR3 is TGTGCCAGCAGTTCACAGGGTAATCAGCCCCAGCATTTT. Translated: CASSSQGNQPQHF.

This chain joins TRBV5-1 and TRBJ2-5; D is possibly TRBD1 (6 bases). Trimming pared 2 bases from V and 1 base from J, leaving 18 bases between. The CDR3 has 17 amino acids. Germline CDR1 reads SGHRS; CDR2 reads YFSETQ. CDR3 sequence: CASSFGSGVLLQETQYF. The DNA of the CDR3 is TGCGCCAGCAGCTTCGGGTCAGGGGTCTTGCTCCAAGAGACCCAGTACTTC.

The V call is TRBV2, the J call TRBJ2-1, with 8 bases that match TRBD2. CDR1 SNHLY and CDR2 FYNNEI come from the germline V gene. The trim removed 8 bases at V and 7 bases at J, leaving 7 bases unmatched. The CDR3 totals 13 residues. CDR3 in DNA: TGTGCCAGCTCGAGCGGGAGTTTAAATGAGCAGTTCTTC. Its protein product is CASSSGSLNEQFF.

This rearrangement joins TRBV5-4 to TRBJ2-1; the match to TRBD2 covers 9 bases. With 8 bases clipped from V and 0 bases from J, the junction kept 9 bases outside the gene matches. Germline V gene data show CDR1 as SGHNT and CDR2 as YYREEE (reference sequence). The CDR3 sequence is 16 residues long. CDR3 in DNA: TGTGCCAGTTTGACCAGCGGGAGGAGCTCCTACAATGAGCAGTTCTTC. Translating it yields CASLTSGRSSYNEQFF.

This chain connects TRBV25-1 to TRBJ2-3, with 7 positions matching TRBD2. V gave up 8 bases and J gave up 3 bases; unmatched junction bases: 11. Germline CDR1 reads MGHDK; CDR2 reads SYGVNS. The CDR3 is 15 residues long. The CDR3 nucleotides read TGTGCCAGCGGCCTTAATCGGGGAGGGACAGATACGCAGTATTTT. Its translation is CASGLNRGGTDTQYF.